This T cell receptor (beta chain) was observed in a study of neurological immune-mediated disorders. Study findings and constraints: Because no CDR3 amino acid sequences were shared across subjects by expanded clones, private repertoires were suggested in all groups.

The germline V gene has CDR1 SGDLS and CDR2 YYNGEE. The CDR3 consists of 14 residues. The J segment lost 4 bases and the V segment lost 4 bases, leaving 3 bases of the junction unmatched. This clonotype was detected ten times or more. What it recognizes is unknown. Synthesis of cDNA was carried out by template-switch 5'RACE. The reaction used 10-nucleotide random UMIs. TCRdb called the 5' RACE reads again in MiXCR, with one record for every CDR3 protein. The sample consists of 59,000 or so distinct CDR3 sequences, approximately 12% of them appearing once. Sequenced material: PBMCs. The TCR sequence derives from an older woman with HTLV-1-associated myelopathy (HAM/TSP). The J gene is TRBJ2-7, the V gene TRBV9; 12 bases fit TRBD2. As DNA, the CDR3 is TGTGCCAGCAGCTCGACTAGCGGGAGTTACGAGCAGTACTTC. Translating gives CASSSTSGSYEQYF.